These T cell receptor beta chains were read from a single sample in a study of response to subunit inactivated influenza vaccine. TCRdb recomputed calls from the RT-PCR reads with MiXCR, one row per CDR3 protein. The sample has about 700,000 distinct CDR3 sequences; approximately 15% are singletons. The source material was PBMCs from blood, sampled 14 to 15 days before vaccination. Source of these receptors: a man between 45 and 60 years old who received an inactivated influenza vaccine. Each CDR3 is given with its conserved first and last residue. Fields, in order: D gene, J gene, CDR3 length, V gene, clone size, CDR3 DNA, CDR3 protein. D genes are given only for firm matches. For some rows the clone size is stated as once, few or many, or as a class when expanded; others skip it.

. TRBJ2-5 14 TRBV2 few TGTGCCAGCAATCTCAGGGGGGGCGCGGAGACCCAGTACTTC CASNLRGGAETQYF
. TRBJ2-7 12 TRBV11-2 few TGTGCCAGCAGCTTATCTAACGAAGTTCAGTACTTC CASSLSNEVQYF
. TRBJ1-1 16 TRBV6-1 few TGTGCCAGCAGCGCCCCCCGGGGTGGGCTGAACACTGAAGCTTTCTTT CASSAPRGGLNTEAFF
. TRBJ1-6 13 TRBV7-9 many TGTGCCAGCAGCTTGGCCTATAATTCACCCCTCCACTTT CASSLAYNSPLHF
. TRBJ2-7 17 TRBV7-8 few TGTGCCAGCAGCTTAGGAGCTACGTGGACAGAGGGGAGGGAGCAGTACTTC CASSLGATWTEGREQYF
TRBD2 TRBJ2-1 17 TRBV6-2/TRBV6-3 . TGTGCCAGCAGTTACTCGCTAGCGGGGGTCTCCTACAATGAGCAGTTCTTC CASSYSLAGVSYNEQFF
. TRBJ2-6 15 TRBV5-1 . TGCGCCAGCAGACACCAAAGCTCTGGGGCCAACGTCCTGACTTTC CASRHQSSGANVLTF
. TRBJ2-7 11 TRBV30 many TGTGCCTGGAGTGTAAGATACGAGCAGTACTTC CAWSVRYEQYF
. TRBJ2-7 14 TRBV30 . TGTGCCTGGAGTGTTATTGGCAGTCCCTACGAGCAGTACTTC CAWSVIGSPYEQYF
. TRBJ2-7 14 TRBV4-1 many TGCGCCAGCAGCCTTGCAGGGCGGGGTGGCGAGCAGTACTTC CASSLAGRGGEQYF